These 26 T cell receptor beta chains share one sample of origin, sequenced in a study of shared clonotypes between healthy human individuals. Data came from immunoSEQ multiplex PCR; TCRdb stores just in-frame clones and leaves some out. The sample lists fewer than 800,000 clones, roughly 94% occurring once. Naive CD8 cells were CD45RO-negative, positively selected for CCR7, excluding terminally differentiated effector memory CD45RA+ cells. Sample: naive CD8+ T cells sorted from blood. The receptors come from a man aged 25 to 40 in good health.

The chain has TRBV27 and TRBJ1-4; TRBD1 might be the D (5 bases). The CDR3 has 14 amino acids. Looked up from germline, CDR1 is MNHEY and CDR2 is SMNVEV (reference sequence). V lost 7 bases and J 5 bases, leaving 14 bases between the germline ends. DNA of the CDR3: TGTGCCAGCATGCCGGGACGCCGAAATGAAAAACTGTTTTTT. It yields the protein CASMPGRRNEKLFF.

The chain is built from TRBV6-6 and TRBJ2-1, with TRBD1 identical over 10 bases. In germline, CDR1 is MNHNY, CDR2 SVGAGI (reference sequence). V shed 10 bases, J shed 9 bases, and the junction held 9 bases outside the gene matches. This CDR3 contains 13 residues. CDR3 loop: CAMSDRGFGEQFF. CDR3 coding DNA: TGTGCCATGTCGGACAGGGGGTTTGGTGAGCAGTTCTTC.

This chain links TRBV4-1 with TRBJ2-7, with 10 bases identical to TRBD2. The CDR3 extends over 15 amino acids. From germline, CDR1 is MGHRA and CDR2 YSYEKL. V lost 4 bases to trimming and J lost 3 bases; unmatched junction nucleotides: 6. Here the CDR3 reads CASSPPGLADYEQYF. CDR3 bases: TGCGCCAGCAGCCCTCCCGGACTAGCGGACTACGAGCAGTACTTC.

This rearrangement joins TRBV19 to TRBJ2-7, with 11 bases aligning to TRBD1. Germline CDR1 and CDR2: LNHDA and SQIVND (reference sequence). The length of the CDR3 is 16 residues. V lost 5 bases and J lost 5; bases outside the gene matches: 11. The DNA for the CDR3 is TGTGCCAGTAGTGCCCTCCCGGGACAGGGGGTTCACGAGCAGTACTTC. The encoded protein is CASSALPGQGVHEQYF.

The gene calls are TRBV27 and TRBJ2-7; TRBD2 matches at 15 bases. Unmatched junction bases numbered 4, after V lost 5 bases and J lost 2 bases. Germline V gene lookup returns CDR1 MNHEY and CDR2 SMNVEV (reference sequence). The CDR3 sequence is 16 residues long. For the CDR3, the DNA is TGTGCCAGCAGTCGGACTAGCGGGAGGGCCACCTACGAGCAGTACTTC. Translating it yields CASSRTSGRATYEQYF.

The chain has TRBV19 and TRBJ2-6; D unresolved. V shed 3 bases and J shed 0 bases, with 6 bases lying between them. The CDR3 extends over 15 amino acids. Germline CDR1 reads LNHDA; CDR2 reads SQIVND (reference sequence). The CDR3 DNA follows: TGTGCCAGTAGTATGGGAAACTCTGGGGCCAACGTCCTGACTTTC. It encodes CASSMGNSGANVLTF.

V and J are TRBV28 and TRBJ2-7; TRBD2 is a possible D gene (6 bases). V gave up 2 bases and J gave up 7 bases, with 12 bases separating them. The CDR3 contains 13 residues. The germline V gene encodes CDR1 MDHEN and CDR2 SYDVKM. The CDR3 protein is CASSLAGTVEQYF. The CDR3 DNA sequence: TGTGCCAGCAGTTTAGCGGGAACGGTTGAGCAGTACTTC.

This clone was recorded once. The chain recombines TRBV11-3 with TRBJ2-7; a possible D gene is TRBD2 (7 bases). From germline, CDR1 is SGHNT and CDR2 YENEEA. The CDR3 consists of 15 residues. Trimming left V 1 base short and J 2 bases short, with 12 bases between. In DNA form, the CDR3 reads TGTGCCAGCAGCTTAGGAGGGGGGGCCGCCTACGAGCAGTACTTC. Residues: CASSLGGGAAYEQYF.

V gene TRBV7-6 combines with J gene TRBJ2-1, with a tentative D call TRBD2 (8 bases). The CDR3 covers 13 residues. Deletions cut 4 bases from V and 8 bases from J, with 12 bases between. Germline assignment: CDR1 SGHVS and CDR2 FNYEAQ. CDR3 residues: CASSSGRGHEQFF. The DNA for the CDR3 is TGTGCCAGCAGCTCCGGGAGGGGGCATGAGCAGTTCTTC.

Written as DNA, the CDR3 is TGTGCCAGCAGCGAACCGGGACAGGGCACAGATACGCAGTATTTT. Translating gives CASSEPGQGTDTQYF. The chain employs TRBV5-6 and TRBJ2-3; 8 positions match TRBD1. V lost 4 bases, J lost 1 base, and 5 bases stayed unmatched. CDR1 SGHDT and CDR2 YYEEEE come from the germline V gene. CDR3 length equals 15 residues.

The V call is TRBV15, the J call TRBJ2-7, with D possibly being TRBD1 or TRBD2 (5 bases each). The CDR3 spans 15 residues. The germline V gene has CDR1 LNHNV and CDR2 YYDKDF (reference sequence). Trimming removed 0 bases at V and 2 bases at J, with 11 bases between. The CDR3 nucleotides are TGTGCCACCAGCAGAGATCAGGTGGGGGCCTACGAGCAGTACTTC. Residues: CATSRDQVGAYEQYF.

This clone was seen a single time. V usage is TRBV13 and J usage is TRBJ1-3; 8 bases align to TRBD1. Unmatched junction bases numbered 5, after V lost 5 bases and J lost 2 bases. CDR1 and CDR2 from the germline V gene are PRHDT and FYEKMQ (reference sequence). This CDR3 contains 15 residues. This chain's CDR3 is CASSPAGGAGNTIYF. DNA for the CDR3: TGTGCCAGCAGCCCCGCAGGGGGCGCTGGAAACACCATATATTTT. The full variable domain, in which reference TRBV13 and TRBJ1-3 provide the parts outside the CDR3, is AAGVIQSPRHLIKEKRETATLKCYPIPRHDTVYWYQQGPGQDPQFLISFYEKMQSDKGSIPDRFSAQQFSDYHSELNMSSLELGDSALYFCASSPAGGAGNTIYFGEGSWLTVV.

The chain links TRBV7-8 to TRBJ2-3, with 7 bases aligning to TRBD1. The V gene's germline CDR1 is SGHVS and CDR2 FQNEAQ. V dropped 0 bases and J dropped 4; count of bases not matched to a gene: 7. This CDR3 is 16 amino acids long. CDR3 region: CASSLAIGGAADTQYF. CDR3 in DNA: TGTGCCAGCAGCTTAGCGATAGGGGGCGCAGCAGATACGCAGTATTTT.

The chain couples TRBV6-5 to TRBJ2-5, with D perhaps TRBD1 or TRBD2 (6 bases each). Trimming shortened V by 0 bases and J by 4 bases, and 12 bases separated the two germline ends. This CDR3 is built from 15 residues. CDR1 MNHEY and CDR2 SVGAGI come from the germline V gene. Written as DNA, the CDR3 is TGTGCCAGCAGTTACTCGAATGGGGGGCCAGAGACCCAGTACTTC. Its protein is CASSYSNGGPETQYF.

The chain joins TRBV6-1 to TRBJ2-4; possible D gene TRBD2, 5 bases. The ends were cut back, 1 base at V and 7 bases at J, with 11 bases in the middle. Germline assignment: CDR1 MNHNS and CDR2 SASEGT. The CDR3 totals 14 residues. The CDR3, as DNA: TGTGCCAGCAGTGAAGATTCGGGGTTTAACATTCAGTACTTC. Encoded protein: CASSEDSGFNIQYF.

The J gene is TRBJ2-2, the V gene TRBV9, with 7 bases fitting TRBD2. The ends lost 3 bases at V and 6 bases at J; junction bases unmatched: 8. The V gene's germline CDR1 is SGDLS and CDR2 YYNGEE. There are 15 residues in the CDR3. The CDR3 nucleotides are TGTGCCAGCAGCGCTCGGACTAGGAGTTCCGGGGAGCTGTTTTTT. Its protein is CASSARTRSSGELFF.

The J gene is TRBJ1-3, the V gene TRBV9, with 7 bases fitting TRBD1. There are 15 residues in the CDR3. Germline CDR1 reads SGDLS; CDR2 reads YYNGEE. Unmatched junction bases numbered 7, after V lost 4 bases and J lost 3 bases. The CDR3 DNA is TGTGCCAGCAGCTCACAGGGGTCCAATGGAAACACCATATATTTT. Its translation is CASSSQGSNGNTIYF. Full variable domain (missing parts from reference TRBV9 and TRBJ1-3): DSGVTQTPKHLITATGQRVTLRCSPRSGDLSVYWYQQSLDQGLQFLIQYYNGEERAKGNILERFSAQQFPDLHSELNLSSLELGDSALYFCASSSQGSNGNTIYFGEGSWLTVV.

This chain uses TRBV5-1 with TRBJ2-7, with TRBD1 matching over 7 bases. CDR1 is SGHRS, CDR2 YFSETQ, per germline. The CDR3 runs to 14 residues. J lost 1 base, V lost 3 bases, and 4 bases had no gene match. The CDR3 region is CASSYWTGSYEQYF. CDR3 in DNA: TGCGCCAGCAGCTACTGGACAGGATCCTACGAGCAGTACTTC.

This clone was counted a few times. The rearrangement uses TRBV7-9 and TRBJ2-2; 7 bases align to TRBD1. From germline, CDR1 is SEHNR and CDR2 FQNEAQ (reference sequence). V was pared by 5 bases and J by 6 bases, with 6 bases of the junction left unmatched. CDR3 length: 14 residues. In DNA form, the CDR3 reads TGTGCCAGCAGCCCTAGACAGGGCCCCGGGGAGCTGTTTTTT. It specifies CASSPRQGPGELFF.

J is TRBJ2-7 and V is TRBV9; tentative D call: TRBD2 (6 bases). CDR3 size: 14 residues. Per the germline V gene, CDR1 is SGDLS and CDR2 is YYNGEE. Between the trimmed V and J ends, which lost 3 bases and 0 bases, there was a span of 10 bases. In nucleotides, the CDR3 is TGTGCCAGCAGCGCGGGGACTTACTCCTACGAGCAGTACTTC. It codes for CASSAGTYSYEQYF.

This chain links TRBV19 with TRBJ1-1; D is uncertain. Trimming stripped 6 bases from V and 6 bases from J, with 20 bases between. The CDR3 sequence is 15 residues long. Per germline, CDR1 LNHDA and CDR2 SQIVND (reference sequence). CDR3 sequence reads: CASRSLNRVLAEAFF. DNA for the CDR3: TGTGCCAGTAGATCTTTGAACCGGGTTCTAGCTGAAGCTTTCTTT. Variable domain in full (rest from reference TRBV19 and TRBJ1-1): DGGITQSPKYLFRKEGQNVTLSCEQNLNHDAMYWYRQDPGQGLRLIYYSQIVNDFQKGDIAEGYSVSREKKESFPLTVTSAQKNPTAFYLCASRSLNRVLAEAFFGQGTRLTVV.

The rearrangement uses TRBV7-9 and TRBJ2-2; 9 bases line up with TRBD2. The CDR3 has 16 residues. Trimming at V came to 4 bases and at J to 6 bases, leaving 9 bases not matched to a gene. From germline, CDR1 is SEHNR and CDR2 FQNEAQ (reference sequence). This chain's CDR3 is CASSSSGTSPPGELFF. CDR3 bases: TGTGCCAGCAGCTCCTCCGGGACTAGCCCTCCCGGGGAGCTGTTTTTT.

The chain recombines TRBV27 with TRBJ1-4; no clear D. In germline, CDR1 is MNHEY, CDR2 SMNVEV (reference sequence). The CDR3 contains 15 residues. Trimming took 3 bases from V and 0 from J, leaving 8 bases between them. CDR3 sequence (DNA): TGTGCCAGCAGTTTTGGGCCGGCAACTAATGAAAAACTGTTTTTT. Protein product: CASSFGPATNEKLFF. The entire variable domain, with the rest obtained from reference TRBV27 and TRBJ1-4, is as follows: EAQVTQNPRYLITVTGKKLTVTCSQNMNHEYMSWYRQDPGLGLRQIYYSMNVEVTDKGDVPEGYKVSRKEKRNFPLILESPSPNQTSLYFCASSFGPATNEKLFFGSGTQLSVL.

The V call is TRBV5-8, the J call TRBJ2-1; D may be TRBD1 or TRBD2 (5 bases each). Trimming took off 3 bases at V and 3 bases at J, with 7 bases between the two ends. CDR3 size: 13 residues. Germline CDR1 reads SGHTS; CDR2 reads YDEGEE. The CDR3 reads CASSWDGYNEQFF. The CDR3 coding sequence is TGTGCCAGCAGCTGGGACGGCTACAATGAGCAGTTCTTC.

This chain uses TRBV11-2 with TRBJ2-4, with unresolved D. In germline, CDR1 is SGHAT, CDR2 FQNNGV. The CDR3 runs 15 residues. Trimming cost V 1 base and J 5 bases, with 12 bases left between them. The CDR3 bases are TGTGCCAGCAGCTTAGGGCCGGACCGCCAAAACATTCAGTACTTC. It is translated as CASSLGPDRQNIQYF.

The CDR3 sequence is CASSISPGDWEPQHF. DNA for the CDR3: TGTGCCAGTAGTATAAGTCCGGGGGATTGGGAGCCCCAGCATTTT. The V call is TRBV19, the J call TRBJ1-5; perhaps TRBD1 as D (5 bases). Germline-derived CDR1 and CDR2 are LNHDA and SQIVND (reference sequence). V was cut by 2 bases and J by 8 bases, with 16 bases left in between. The length of the CDR3 is 15 residues.